These 15 T cell receptor beta chains were all obtained from the same sample, sequenced in a study of cytomegalovirus exposure and HLA in healthy donors. Amplification used 60 Vbeta primers and 13 Jbeta primers. Method: immunoSEQ multiplex PCR; TCRdb's copy keeps in-frame clones and lacks some. The sample yields about 120,000 clones, 73% seen once. Sequenced sample: PBMCs. Receptors originate from a woman aged 40 to 49 in good health and CMV-seronegative.

The chain combines TRBV6-1 with TRBJ1-1, with D perhaps matching TRBD1 (5 bases). The CDR3 sequence is 14 residues long. The V and J ends lost 5 bases and 3 bases respectively, with 13 bases between them. Germline values: CDR1 MNHNS, CDR2 SASEGT. The CDR3 loop is CASSQTGGDTEAFF. The CDR3 DNA sequence: TGTGCCAGCAGTCAAACTGGAGGGGACACTGAAGCTTTCTTT.

The CDR3 here is CASSLEITDLYNEQFF. The DNA of the CDR3 is TGTGCCAGCAGTTTAGAGATTACTGACTTGTACAATGAGCAGTTCTTC. The chain links TRBV27 to TRBJ2-1; D is unresolved. The CDR3 is 16 residues long. V was shortened by 2 bases and J by 4 bases, with 15 bases between the two germline ends. Per germline, CDR1 MNHEY and CDR2 SMNVEV (reference sequence).

This clone was found once. The V and J genes are TRBV7-9 and TRBJ2-7; the match to TRBD1 covers 10 bases. J gave up 6 bases and V 5 bases, and 13 bases lay outside the gene matches. Per germline, CDR1 SEHNR and CDR2 FQNEAQ (reference sequence). There are 16 residues in the CDR3. The CDR3 nucleotides are TGTGCCAGCAGCCCGCGGACAGGGGGGATTATTTTCGAGCAGTACTTC. It is translated as CASSPRTGGIIFEQYF. The full variable domain, with the rest looked up from reference TRBV7-9 and TRBJ2-7, is DTGVSQNPRHKITKRGQNVTFRCDPISEHNRLYWYRQTLGQGPEFLTYFQNEAQLEKSRLLSDRFSAERPKGSFSTLEIQRTEQGDSAMYLCASSPRTGGIIFEQYFGPGTRLTVT.

A few counts support this clone. The rearrangement uses TRBV28 and TRBJ1-3; D may be TRBD1 (5 bases). The CDR3 is 16 residues long. The V end was cut by 4 bases, the J end by 3 bases, with 16 bases between. Germline lookup yields CDR1 MDHEN and CDR2 SYDVKM. This chain's CDR3 is CASSSPGGGGGNTIYF. CDR3 sequence (DNA): TGTGCCAGCAGTTCCCCCGGCGGGGGGGGTGGAAACACCATATATTTT.

The rearrangement links TRBV18 to TRBJ1-2; D perhaps matches TRBD1 (5 bases). Trimming cost V 2 bases and J 8 bases, with 15 bases left between them. CDR3 length: 14 residues. CDR1 and CDR2 from the germline V gene are KGHSH and LQKENI. CDR3: CASSPTSDSRGYTF. The CDR3 nucleotides read TGTGCCAGCTCACCAACTTCAGACAGTCGGGGCTACACCTTC. Looking up the rest from reference TRBV18 and TRBJ1-2 gives the full variable domain: NAGVMQNPRHLVRRRGQEARLRCSPMKGHSHVYWYRQLPEEGLKFMVYLQKENIIDESGMPKERFSAEFPKEGPSILRIQQVVRGDSAAYFCASSPTSDSRGYTFGSGTRLTVV.

The chain is built from TRBV4-2 and TRBJ1-2; 10 bases agree with TRBD1. The V gene's germline CDR1 is LGHNA and CDR2 YNFKEQ. V shed 4 bases, J shed 3 bases, and the junction held 5 bases outside the gene matches. This CDR3 is 15 amino acids long. In DNA, the CDR3 is TGTGCCAGCAGCCGCCAGACAGGGGGCGACTATGGCTACACCTTC. Its translation is CASSRQTGGDYGYTF.

The CDR3 DNA is TGTGCCAGCTCACAGGACATACAAGAGACCCAGTACTTC. Protein product: CASSQDIQETQYF. The chain combines TRBV18 with TRBJ2-5; D possibly corresponds to TRBD1 (5 bases). The CDR3 sequence is 13 residues long. From germline, CDR1 is KGHSH and CDR2 LQKENI. Trimming shortened V by 4 bases and J by 2 bases, and 8 bases separated the two germline ends.

This clone was observed once. The chain joins TRBV10-3 to TRBJ2-2; a weak D match, TRBD1 (6 bases). Germline lookup yields CDR1 ENHRY and CDR2 SYGVKD. The CDR3 spans 15 residues. V lost 3 bases to trimming and J lost 2 bases, with 10 bases between them. CDR3 nucleotide sequence: TGTGCCATCAGTGAAGACAGGACAAACACCGGGGAGCTGTTTTTT. This translates into CAISEDRTNTGELFF.

The chain employs TRBV19 and TRBJ2-4, with TRBD1 identical over 12 bases. CDR3 length: 16 residues. Germline CDR1 reads LNHDA; CDR2 reads SQIVND (reference sequence). The ends lost 5 bases at V and 2 bases at J; junction bases unmatched: 4. This CDR3 reads CASSAGQGAPKNIQYF. DNA of the CDR3: TGTGCCAGTAGTGCGGGACAGGGGGCCCCCAAAAACATTCAGTACTTC.

V and J are TRBV7-9 and TRBJ1-2, with 8 bases that match TRBD1. From germline, CDR1 is SEHNR and CDR2 FQNEAQ (reference sequence). J was trimmed by 5 bases and V by 5 bases; bases with no gene match: 10. The CDR3 consists of 15 residues. The CDR3 protein is CASSRGQGLDYGYTF. DNA of the CDR3: TGTGCCAGCAGCCGTGGACAGGGCCTTGATTATGGCTACACCTTC.

V gene TRBV7-9 combines with J gene TRBJ2-7; TRBD1 aligns across 8 bases. Germline loops: CDR1 SEHNR, CDR2 FQNEAQ (reference sequence). This CDR3 spans 17 amino acids. After removal of 5 bases from V and 7 bases from J, the junction contained 19 bases not matched to a gene. This CDR3 is CASSPPRLGQGRREQYF. DNA for the CDR3: TGTGCCAGCAGCCCACCCCGTTTAGGACAGGGTAGGCGAGAGCAGTACTTC.

This chain joins TRBV4-3 and TRBJ1-4; 7 bases align to TRBD1. Germline CDR1 and CDR2: LGHNA and YSLEER. J gave up 7 bases and V 4 bases, and 3 bases lay outside the gene matches. The CDR3 spans 13 residues. In nucleotides, the CDR3 is TGCGCCAGCAGCCGCCAGGGGGGTGAAAAACTGTTTTTT. Its translation is CASSRQGGEKLFF.

The genes are TRBV29-1 and TRBJ2-3; D is perhaps TRBD2 (5 bases). CDR1 and CDR2 (germline): SQVTM, ANQGSEA. Trimming took 6 bases from V and 1 from J, leaving 8 bases between them. The CDR3 has 12 amino acids. The CDR3 protein is CSVGSGTDTQYF. The DNA for the CDR3 is TGCAGCGTAGGGAGCGGCACAGATACGCAGTATTTT.

This clone was detected only once. This chain connects TRBV28 to TRBJ2-1; 8 bases are a match to TRBD2. V trimming: 6 bases; J trimming: 3 bases; junction bases outside the gene matches: 10. This CDR3 has 16 residues. The V gene's germline CDR1 is MDHEN and CDR2 SYDVKM. The CDR3 sequence is CASSSGGRLIYNEQFF. The CDR3 DNA is TGTGCCAGCAGCTCGGGGGGGAGACTAATCTACAATGAGCAGTTCTTC.

The V call is TRBV4-2, the J call TRBJ1-4; no firm D call. The germline gives CDR1 LGHNA, CDR2 YNFKEQ. Between the trimmed V and J ends, which lost 0 bases and 5 bases, there was a span of 10 bases. The CDR3 totals 15 residues. The CDR3 protein is CASSQESGYNEKLFF. CDR3 bases: TGTGCCAGCAGCCAAGAGTCAGGATACAATGAAAAACTGTTTTTT.